This T cell receptor (beta chain) comes out of a study of Tregs in tolerant kidney transplant recipients (dated by TCRdb to the late 2010s). About the full investigation: Transplants used related donors with nonmyeloablative bone marrow transplantation; mixed chimerism was transient in the human trials. The study applied TCRbeta sequencing to find donor-specific regulatory T cells before combined kidney and bone marrow transplantation and then followed those same cells after transplant. The paper's findings and limits, for the study overall: Because only a small number of patients were included, the study had limitations, and the results will need to be validated in larger populations as well as under other immunosuppression protocols. In tolerant patients, donor-specific Tregs expanded more than Tregs overall, which suggests antigen-driven rather than nonspecific expansion. Biological reproducibility was not directly assessed, although technical replication error appeared to be minimal. Because the PCR primers were changed over time for some patients, nucleotide-level comparison could not be performed across the samples from those patients. Expanding Tregs with activated donor B cells appeared to identify the most biologically relevant and donor-specific TCRbeta repertoire.

For TCRbeta CDR3 sequencing, genomic DNA from the sorted cells was extracted using the QIAGEN DNeasy Blood and Tissue Kit. Through immunoSEQ, high-throughput TCRbeta CDR3 sequencing was done commercially, including PCR amplification with internal controls and bias correction. The source study handled its data this way. A unique productive TCRbeta sequence was defined by the CDR3 nucleotide sequence when primers matched, and otherwise by the CDR3 amino acid sequence together with the Vbeta and Jbeta genes. To correct sorting error, sequences shared between sorted populations at a frequency ratio of 2:1 or less were removed; the rest were assigned to the higher population. A sequence counted as donor-reactive if, in CFSE-low cells, the sequence had a frequency of at least 0.01% and was expanded at least 5-fold compared with unstimulated cells. Jensen-Shannon divergence, calculated on the top 100 TCRbeta sequences ranked by frequency, was used to quantify repertoire divergence. For any sample with multiple sequencing runs, sorting error was corrected in each run separately before the runs were pooled. Imported from immuneACCESS, the table was reduced by TCRdb to in-frame sequences with V and J called. These copies leave out some clones; in studies compared against another copy, an unresolved V gene accounts for under half, and the cause of the remainder is not known. That table gives V, J and clone size, and the DNA gave D and trimming. The table for this sample lists nearly 95,000 clones; over 85% of them were counted only once. 0.46% of the sample lies in the top ten.

Remarks on this clone: No antigen is known for it. It has no much larger one-base neighbor in the sample; base qualities were not kept.

V is trimmed back by 5 bases and J by 7 bases, and the junction contains 8 bases that no gene match accounts for. The CDR3 has 14 amino acids, counting the end cysteine and phenylalanine. Only the CDR3 region is kept as DNA, spanning 42 bases read in frame from base 1. From a lookup of the germline V gene, CDR1 and CDR2 are SGHAT and FQNNGV. The time point label, as the study defines it: blood sample drawn before combined kidney and bone marrow transplant. Thawed PBMCs were FACS-sorted into unstimulated Tregs (CD4+CD25+CD127-), CD4+ non-Tregs (CD4+CD25-), CD4 cells and CD8 cells. Patients were 4 combined kidney and bone marrow transplant recipients from the ITN036ST trial, and only these trial subjects had samples available. Healthy control blood was processed to PBMCs with a Ficoll density gradient and then cryopreserved, whereas patient PBMCs were collected both before and after transplant.

This TCR derives from a human donor who received a combined kidney and bone marrow transplant. Sequenced here: CD4+ T cells from blood, sampled before the transplant. The receptor chain draws on TRBV11-2 and TRBJ1-1, with 9 middle bases fitting TRBD1. The sequenced DNA is TGTGCCAGCAGCCGCCGGACAGGGGAAATTGAAGCTTTCTTT. Its product reads: CASSRRTGEIEAFF.